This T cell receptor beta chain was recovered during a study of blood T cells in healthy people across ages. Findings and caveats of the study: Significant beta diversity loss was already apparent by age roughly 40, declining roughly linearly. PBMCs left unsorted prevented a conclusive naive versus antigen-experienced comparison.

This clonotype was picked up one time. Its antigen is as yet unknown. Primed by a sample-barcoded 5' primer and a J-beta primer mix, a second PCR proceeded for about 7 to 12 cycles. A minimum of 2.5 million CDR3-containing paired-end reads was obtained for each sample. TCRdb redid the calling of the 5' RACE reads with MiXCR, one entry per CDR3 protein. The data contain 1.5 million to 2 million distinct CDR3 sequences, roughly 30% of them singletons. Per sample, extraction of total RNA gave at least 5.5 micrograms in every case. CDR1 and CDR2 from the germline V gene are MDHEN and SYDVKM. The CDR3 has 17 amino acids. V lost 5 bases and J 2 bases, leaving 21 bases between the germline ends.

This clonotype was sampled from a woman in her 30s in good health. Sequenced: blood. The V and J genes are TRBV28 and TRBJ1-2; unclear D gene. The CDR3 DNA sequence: TGTGCCAGCAGTCCCGTGGCAGGCTCACACTACAACTATGGCTACACCTTC. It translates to CASSPVAGSHYNYGYTF.